Presented here are 2 T cell receptor beta chains from one specimen sequenced in a study of shared clonotypes between healthy human individuals. Sequencing used immunoSEQ multiplex PCR; TCRdb keeps in-frame clones, though not all of them. The data show under 1,900,000 clones, 98% seen once. Sequenced input: naive CD4+ T cells sorted from blood. Subset indicated: CD45RA+ positively selected. These receptors came from a man aged 25-40 years in good health.

As regards this clone: Other DNA sequences within the sample encode an identical CDR3. The chain has TRBV27 and TRBJ2-3; D not resolved. The CDR3 runs 15 residues. CDR1 and CDR2 (germline): MNHEY, SMNVEV (reference sequence). V was pared by 3 bases and J by 0 bases, with 10 bases between. CDR3 nucleotides: TGTGCCAGCAGTTTCGAAGGCACTAGCACAGATACGCAGTATTTT. The encoded protein is CASSFEGTSTDTQYF.

V is TRBV7-2 and J is TRBJ2-7; no clear D. The germline V gene has CDR1 SGHTA and CDR2 FQGNSA. This CDR3 contains 13 residues. V lost 1 base, J lost 2 bases, and 6 bases lay in between. The CDR3 protein is CASSLVAAYEQYF. The CDR3 DNA reads as TGTGCCAGCAGCTTAGTGGCAGCCTACGAGCAGTACTTC.